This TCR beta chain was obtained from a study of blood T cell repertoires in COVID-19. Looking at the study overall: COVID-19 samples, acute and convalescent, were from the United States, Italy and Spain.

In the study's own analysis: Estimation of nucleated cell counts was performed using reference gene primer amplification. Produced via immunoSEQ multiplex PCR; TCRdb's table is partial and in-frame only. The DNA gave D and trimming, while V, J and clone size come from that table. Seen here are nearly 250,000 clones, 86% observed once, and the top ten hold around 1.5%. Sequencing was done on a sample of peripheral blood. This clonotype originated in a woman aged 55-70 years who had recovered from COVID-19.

CDR3 DNA: TGTGCCAGCAGGGCCCCCGGACAGCCTGCCTACGAGCAGTACTTC. It is translated as CASRAPGQPAYEQYF. The chain uses TRBV28 and TRBJ2-7; TRBD1 is a possible D gene (6 bases). Germline-derived CDR1 and CDR2 are MDHEN and SYDVKM. This CDR3 is 15 amino acids long. V dropped 6 bases and J dropped 2 bases, with 17 bases sitting between them. Complete variable domain (other parts from reference TRBV28 and TRBJ2-7): DVKVTQSSRYLVKRTGEKVFLECVQDMDHENMFWYRQDPGLGLRLIYFSYDVKMKEKGDIPEGYSVSREKKERFSLILESASTNQTSMYLCASRAPGQPAYEQYFGPGTRLTVT.